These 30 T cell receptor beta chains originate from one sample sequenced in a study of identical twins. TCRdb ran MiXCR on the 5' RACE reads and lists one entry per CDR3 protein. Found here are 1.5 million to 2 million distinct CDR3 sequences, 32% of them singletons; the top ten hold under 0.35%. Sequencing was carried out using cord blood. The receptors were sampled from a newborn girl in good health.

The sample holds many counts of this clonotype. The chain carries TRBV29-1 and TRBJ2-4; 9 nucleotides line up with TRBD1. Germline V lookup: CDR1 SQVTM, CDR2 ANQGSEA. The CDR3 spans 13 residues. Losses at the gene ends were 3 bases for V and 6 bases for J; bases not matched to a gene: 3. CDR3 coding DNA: TGCAGCGTTGAGGCGGGACAGGGAAACATTCAGTACTTC. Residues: CSVEAGQGNIQYF.

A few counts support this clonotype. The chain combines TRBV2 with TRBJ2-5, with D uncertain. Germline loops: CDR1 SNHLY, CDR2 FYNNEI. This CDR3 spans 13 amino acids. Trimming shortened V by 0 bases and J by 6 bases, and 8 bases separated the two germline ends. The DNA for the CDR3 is TGTGCCAGCAGTGAAGCGATCACCCAGACCCAGTACTTC. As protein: CASSEAITQTQYF.

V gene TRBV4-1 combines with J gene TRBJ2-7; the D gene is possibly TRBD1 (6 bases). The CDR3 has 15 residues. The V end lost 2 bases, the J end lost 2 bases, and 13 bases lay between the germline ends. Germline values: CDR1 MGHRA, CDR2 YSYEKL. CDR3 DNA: TGCGCCAGCAGCCAACGGGACATCGAGACCTACGAGCAGTACTTC. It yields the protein CASSQRDIETYEQYF.

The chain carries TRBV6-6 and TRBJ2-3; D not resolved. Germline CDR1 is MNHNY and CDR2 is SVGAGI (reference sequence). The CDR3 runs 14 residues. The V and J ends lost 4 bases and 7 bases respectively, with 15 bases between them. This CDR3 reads CASSSLPALNTQYF. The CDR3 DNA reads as TGTGCCAGCAGTTCCCTGCCAGCGTTAAATACGCAGTATTTT.

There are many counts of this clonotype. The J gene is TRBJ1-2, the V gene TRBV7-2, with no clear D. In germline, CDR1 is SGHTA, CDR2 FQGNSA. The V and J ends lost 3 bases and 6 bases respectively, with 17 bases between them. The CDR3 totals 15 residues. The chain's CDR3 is CASSFFGITMDGYTF. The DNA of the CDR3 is TGTGCCAGCAGCTTTTTCGGTATTACCATGGATGGCTACACCTTC.

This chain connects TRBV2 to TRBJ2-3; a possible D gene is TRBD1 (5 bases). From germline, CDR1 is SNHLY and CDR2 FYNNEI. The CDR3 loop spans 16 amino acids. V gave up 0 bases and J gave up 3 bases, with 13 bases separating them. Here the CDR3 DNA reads TGTGCCAGCAGTGAAGCGCGCCTAGGGGTAACAGATACGCAGTATTTT. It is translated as CASSEARLGVTDTQYF.

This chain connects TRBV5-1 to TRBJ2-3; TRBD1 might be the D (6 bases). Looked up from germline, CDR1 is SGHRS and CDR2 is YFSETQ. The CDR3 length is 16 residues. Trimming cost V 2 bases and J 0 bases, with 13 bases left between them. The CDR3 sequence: CASSFWGHASTDTQYF. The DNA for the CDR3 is TGCGCCAGCAGCTTTTGGGGGCATGCAAGCACAGATACGCAGTATTTT.

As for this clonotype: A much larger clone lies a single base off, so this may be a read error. CDR3: CAISVCGRIDEQYF. The DNA of the CDR3 is TGTGCCATCAGTGTCTGTGGGAGGATAGATGAGCAGTACTTC. J is TRBJ2-7 and V is TRBV10-3, with a tentative D call TRBD2 (6 bases). The CDR3 sequence is 14 residues long. V was pared by 4 bases and J by 7 bases, with 17 bases between. The germline gives CDR1 ENHRY, CDR2 SYGVKD.

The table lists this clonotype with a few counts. This chain's CDR3 is CSASRNTDTQYF. Here the CDR3 DNA reads TGCAGTGCTAGTAGGAACACAGATACGCAGTATTTT. The V and J genes are TRBV20-1 and TRBJ2-3; no definite D call. Between the trimmed V and J ends, which lost 3 bases and 2 bases, there was a span of 6 bases. Germline lookup yields CDR1 DFQATT and CDR2 SNEGSKA (reference sequence). The CDR3 is made up of 12 amino acids.

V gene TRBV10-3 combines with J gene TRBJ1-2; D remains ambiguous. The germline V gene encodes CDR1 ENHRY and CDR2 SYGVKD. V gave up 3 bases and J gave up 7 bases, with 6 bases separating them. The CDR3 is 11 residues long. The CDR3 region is CAISDETGYTF. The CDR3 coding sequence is TGTGCCATCAGTGACGAAACTGGCTACACCTTC.

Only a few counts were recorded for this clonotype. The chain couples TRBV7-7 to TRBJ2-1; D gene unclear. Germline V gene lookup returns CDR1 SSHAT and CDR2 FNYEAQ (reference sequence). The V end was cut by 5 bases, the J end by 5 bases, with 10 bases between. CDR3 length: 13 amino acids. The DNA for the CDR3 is TGTGCCAGCAGCAACGGAGTAAACAATGAGCAGTTCTTC. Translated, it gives CASSNGVNNEQFF.

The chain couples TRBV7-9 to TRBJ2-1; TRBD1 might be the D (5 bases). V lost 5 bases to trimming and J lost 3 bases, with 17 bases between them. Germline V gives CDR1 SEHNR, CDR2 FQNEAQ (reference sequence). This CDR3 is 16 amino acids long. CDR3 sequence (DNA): TGTGCCAGCAGCGCAAAGGGGATGGTTAACTACAATGAGCAGTTCTTC. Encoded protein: CASSAKGMVNYNEQFF. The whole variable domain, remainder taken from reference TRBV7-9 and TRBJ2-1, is DTGVSQNPRHKITKRGQNVTFRCDPISEHNRLYWYRQTLGQGPEFLTYFQNEAQLEKSRLLSDRFSAERPKGSFSTLEIQRTEQGDSAMYLCASSAKGMVNYNEQFFGPGTRLTVL.

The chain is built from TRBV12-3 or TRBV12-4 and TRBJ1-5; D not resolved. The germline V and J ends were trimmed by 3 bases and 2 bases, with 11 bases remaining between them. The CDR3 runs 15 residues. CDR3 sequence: CASSFGQRGNQPQHF. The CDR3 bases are TGTGCCAGCAGTTTTGGCCAAAGGGGCAATCAGCCCCAGCATTTT.

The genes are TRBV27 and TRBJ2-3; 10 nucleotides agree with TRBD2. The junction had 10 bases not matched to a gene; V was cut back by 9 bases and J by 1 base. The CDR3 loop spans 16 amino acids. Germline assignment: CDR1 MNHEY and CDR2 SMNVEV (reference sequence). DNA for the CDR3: TGTGCCAGTTCAGGACTAGCGGCGGTGGGCACAGATACGCAGTATTTT. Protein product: CASSGLAAVGTDTQYF.

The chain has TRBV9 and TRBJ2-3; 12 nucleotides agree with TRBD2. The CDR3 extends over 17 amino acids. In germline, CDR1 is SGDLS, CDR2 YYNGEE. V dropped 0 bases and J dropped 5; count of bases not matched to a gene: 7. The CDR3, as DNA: TGTGCCAGCAGCGTAGCCCGGACTAGCGGGAAAGGAGATACGCAGTATTTT. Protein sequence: CASSVARTSGKGDTQYF.

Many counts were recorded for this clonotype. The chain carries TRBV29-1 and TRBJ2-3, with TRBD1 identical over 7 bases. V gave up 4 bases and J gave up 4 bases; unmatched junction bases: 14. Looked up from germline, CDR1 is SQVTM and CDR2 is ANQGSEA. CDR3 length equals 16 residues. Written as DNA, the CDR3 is TGCAGCGTTGCCCGAAGGACAGGCCGAGTGGCAGATACGCAGTATTTT. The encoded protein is CSVARRTGRVADTQYF.

CDR3: CASAGGTKNIQYF. The CDR3 DNA reads as TGTGCCAGCGCGGGAGGCACCAAAAACATTCAGTACTTC. V and J are TRBV27 and TRBJ2-4, with 8 bases that match TRBD2. The length of the CDR3 is 13 residues. V lost 8 bases, J lost 2 bases, and 2 bases stayed unmatched. Germline CDR1 is MNHEY and CDR2 is SMNVEV (reference sequence).

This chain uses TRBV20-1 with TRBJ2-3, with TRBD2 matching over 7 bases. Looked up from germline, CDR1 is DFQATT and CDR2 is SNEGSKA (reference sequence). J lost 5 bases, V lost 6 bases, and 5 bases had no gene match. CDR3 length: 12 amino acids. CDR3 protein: CSAHGGKDTQYF. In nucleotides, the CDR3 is TGCAGTGCGCACGGGGGGAAAGATACGCAGTATTTT.

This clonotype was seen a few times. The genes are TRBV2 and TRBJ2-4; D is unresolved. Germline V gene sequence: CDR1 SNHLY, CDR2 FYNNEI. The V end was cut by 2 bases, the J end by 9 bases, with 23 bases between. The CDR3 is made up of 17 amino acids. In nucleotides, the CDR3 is TGTGCCAGCAGTGAACGTCGGTCTCACACTCTGTCTGGCATTCAGTACTTC. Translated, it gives CASSERRSHTLSGIQYF. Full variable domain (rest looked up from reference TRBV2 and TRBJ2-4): EPEVTQTPSHQVTQMGQEVILRCVPISNHLYFYWYRQILGQKVEFLVSFYNNEISEKSEIFDDQFSVERPDGSNFTLKIRSTKLEDSAMYFCASSERRSHTLSGIQYFGAGTRLSVL.

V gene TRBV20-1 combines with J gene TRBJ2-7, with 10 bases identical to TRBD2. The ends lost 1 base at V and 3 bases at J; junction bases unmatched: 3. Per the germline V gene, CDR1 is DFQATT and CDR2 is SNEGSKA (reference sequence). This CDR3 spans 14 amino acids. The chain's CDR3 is CSARVLAGLYEQYF. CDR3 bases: TGCAGTGCTAGAGTACTAGCGGGACTCTACGAGCAGTACTTC.

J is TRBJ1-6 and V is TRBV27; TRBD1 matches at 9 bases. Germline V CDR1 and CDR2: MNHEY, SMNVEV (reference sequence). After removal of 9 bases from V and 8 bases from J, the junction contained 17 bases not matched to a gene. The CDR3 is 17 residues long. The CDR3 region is CASRRTGGARSHSPLHF. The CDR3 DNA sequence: TGTGCCAGTAGGCGAACAGGGGGCGCAAGGTCCCATTCACCCCTCCACTTT.

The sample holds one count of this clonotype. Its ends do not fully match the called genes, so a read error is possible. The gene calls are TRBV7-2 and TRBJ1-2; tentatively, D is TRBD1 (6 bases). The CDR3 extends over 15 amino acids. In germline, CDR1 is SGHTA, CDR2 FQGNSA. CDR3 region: CATSLEGGGSYGYTF. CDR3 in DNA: TGTGCCACCAGCTTAGAGGGGGGCGGGTCGTATGGCTACACCTTC.

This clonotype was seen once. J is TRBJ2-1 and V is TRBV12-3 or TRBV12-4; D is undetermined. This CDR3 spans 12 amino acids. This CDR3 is CTTGLLGNEQFF. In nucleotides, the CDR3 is TGTACCACCGGTCTGCTCGGCAATGAGCAGTTCTTC.

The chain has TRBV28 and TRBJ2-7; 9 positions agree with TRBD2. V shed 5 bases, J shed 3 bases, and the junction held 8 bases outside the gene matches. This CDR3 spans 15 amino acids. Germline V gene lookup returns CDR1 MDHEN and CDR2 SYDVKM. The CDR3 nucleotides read TGTGCCAGCAGTCCCGGAGTTAGCGGGAGCTACGAGCAGTACTTC. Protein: CASSPGVSGSYEQYF.

CDR3: CSVGGGPTYNEQYF. The CDR3 bases are TGCAGCGTTGGGGGGGGTCCGACCTACAATGAGCAGTACTTC. The chain has TRBV29-1 and TRBJ2-1, with TRBD2 identical over 7 bases. The J call may be mistaken, given a closer DNA end match to TRBJ2-7. This CDR3 spans 14 amino acids. The V gene's germline CDR1 is SQVTM and CDR2 ANQGSEA.

CDR3 nucleotide sequence: TGTGCCAGCAGCCAACCCGGACGTCCCGGGGGCACAGATACGCAGTATTTT. Protein: CASSQPGRPGGTDTQYF. The rearrangement links TRBV28 to TRBJ2-3; D may be TRBD2 (5 bases). Trimming left V 6 bases short and J 1 base short, with 20 bases between. The germline gives CDR1 MDHEN, CDR2 SYDVKM. The length of the CDR3 is 17 residues.

CDR3 nucleotide sequence: TGTGCCAGCAGCCAAGTAACAAGCACTGAAGCTTTCTTT. It codes for CASSQVTSTEAFF. This chain links TRBV14 with TRBJ1-1; D is unclear. The V gene lost 1 base and the J gene lost 4 bases, with 7 bases spanning the gap. CDR1 SGHDN and CDR2 FVKESK come from the germline V gene. This CDR3 comprises 13 residues.

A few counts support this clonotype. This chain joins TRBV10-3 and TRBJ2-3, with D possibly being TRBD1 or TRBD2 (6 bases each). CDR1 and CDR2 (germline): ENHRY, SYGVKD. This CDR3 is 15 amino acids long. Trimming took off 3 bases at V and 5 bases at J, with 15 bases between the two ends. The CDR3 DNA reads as TGTGCCATCAGTGAAGAAGGGGGGCTGGGAGATACGCAGTATTTT. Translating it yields CAISEEGGLGDTQYF.

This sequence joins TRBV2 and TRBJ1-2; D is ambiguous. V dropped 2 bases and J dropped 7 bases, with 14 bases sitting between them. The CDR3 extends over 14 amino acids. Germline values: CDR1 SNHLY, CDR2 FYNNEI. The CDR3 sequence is CASSENGIRSGYTF. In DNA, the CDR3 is TGTGCCAGCAGTGAAAACGGGATACGTTCTGGCTACACCTTC.

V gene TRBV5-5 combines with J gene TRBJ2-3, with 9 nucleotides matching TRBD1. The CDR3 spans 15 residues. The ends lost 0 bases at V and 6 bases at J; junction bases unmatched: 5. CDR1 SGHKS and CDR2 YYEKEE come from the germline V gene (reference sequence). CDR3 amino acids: CASSLGRQGGDTQYF. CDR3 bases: TGTGCCAGCAGCTTGGGGCGACAGGGGGGTGATACGCAGTATTTT.